This T cell receptor (beta chain) was identified in a study of T cell repertoires in cytomegalovirus infection. The wider study: CMV epitopes, recently identified HLA-C-restricted and well-studied HLA-B-restricted, were used. Evidence of both CMV infection and a matching HLA type came from public TCR beta signatures.

Study-level points and caveats: Dominating the ex vivo response were TCR beta clonotypes that were CMV-specific and HLA-C-restricted. Of the TCR beta families, the public ones yielded a cumulative frequency that identified carriers of CMV plus the relevant HLA.

TCRdb re-analysed the reads in MiXCR, keeping a single row per CDR3 protein. The table lists some 900,000 distinct CDR3 sequences, about 33% of them singletons. This CDR3 is built from 19 residues. Trimming removed 6 bases from V and 8 bases from J; junction bases left unmatched: 23. Germline CDR1 reads SNHLY; CDR2 reads FYNNEI. For this clonotype: Antigen specificity is unknown.

The source was cultured CD8+ T cells from PBMCs, collected from culture after CMV antigen stimulation. The sequence derives from a human donor in good health (CMV status not recorded). Some clones in this sample may be carry-over from other donors' samples. The chain has TRBV2 and TRBJ1-4, with 8 bases identical to TRBD1. CDR3 DNA sequence: TGTGCCAGCAGGGGTTACGTCCGGGACAGGAGTTTTGATCGGGAAAAACTGTTTTTT. Protein product: CASRGYVRDRSFDREKLFF. Full variable domain (remainder filled in from reference TRBV2 and TRBJ1-4): EPEVTQTPSHQVTQMGQEVILRCVPISNHLYFYWYRQILGQKVEFLVSFYNNEISEKSEIFDDQFSVERPDGSNFTLKIRSTKLEDSAMYFCASRGYVRDRSFDREKLFFGSGTQLSVL.